These 5 T cell receptor beta chains came from one sample sequenced in a study of T cells in Graves' hyperthyroidism and ophthalmopathy. Regions amplified from RNA transcripts were the TCR beta CDR3 regions. The study used the HTBI primer set for a first-round RT-PCR of the TCR CDR3. TCRdb called the multiplex PCR reads again in MiXCR, with one record for every CDR3 protein. The sample carries roughly 170,000 distinct CDR3 sequences, more than 15% recorded once. The sequencing input was blood. The receptors shown here come from a woman between 50 and 59 years old with Graves' hyperthyroidism.

This clonotype was counted only a few times. The gene calls are TRBV19 and TRBJ1-2; no clear D gene. Between the trimmed V and J ends, which lost 5 bases and 1 base, there was a span of 11 bases. The CDR3 extends over 14 amino acids. The germline gives CDR1 LNHDA, CDR2 SQIVND (reference sequence). This CDR3 is CASSGCLVNYGYTF. In DNA, the CDR3 is TGTGCCAGTAGTGGATGTCTTGTTAACTATGGCTACACCTTC.

This clonotype was seen at least ten times. This chain joins TRBV10-3 and TRBJ2-3; 9 bases align to TRBD2. From germline, CDR1 is ENHRY and CDR2 SYGVKD. There are 14 residues in the CDR3. The V gene end was trimmed by 5 bases and the J gene end by 5 bases; junction bases not matched to a gene: 5. CDR3 nucleotides: TGTGCCATCAGTCGGACTAGCGATCAAGATACGCAGTATTTT. Amino acids: CAISRTSDQDTQYF.

This chain links TRBV6-1 with TRBJ1-2; tentatively, D is TRBD1 (6 bases). Trimming cost V 0 bases and J 4 bases, with 6 bases left between them. CDR3 length equals 13 residues. The germline V gene has CDR1 MNHNS and CDR2 SASEGT. CDR3 in amino acids: CASSEADSYGYTF. The CDR3 coding sequence is TGTGCCAGCAGTGAAGCGGACAGCTATGGCTACACCTTC.

The table lists this clonotype with many counts. This chain uses TRBV6-2 or TRBV6-3 with TRBJ2-7; D is uncertain. Between the trimmed V and J ends, which lost 2 bases and 6 bases, there was a span of 17 bases. CDR1 and CDR2 (germline): MNHEY, SVGEGT. This CDR3 is built from 15 residues. The CDR3 region is CASSYLLGARTEQYF. DNA for the CDR3: TGTGCCAGCAGTTACCTCCTAGGAGCGCGGACCGAGCAGTACTTC.

This clonotype was observed many times. The gene calls are TRBV6-2 or TRBV6-3 and TRBJ2-1, with no clear D. V gave up 5 bases and J gave up 7 bases, with 9 bases separating them. Germline CDR1 MNHEY, CDR2 SVGEGT. The CDR3 sequence is 12 residues long. CDR3 protein: CASSRSLNEQFF. DNA for the CDR3: TGTGCCAGCAGTCGATCCCTAAATGAGCAGTTCTTC.